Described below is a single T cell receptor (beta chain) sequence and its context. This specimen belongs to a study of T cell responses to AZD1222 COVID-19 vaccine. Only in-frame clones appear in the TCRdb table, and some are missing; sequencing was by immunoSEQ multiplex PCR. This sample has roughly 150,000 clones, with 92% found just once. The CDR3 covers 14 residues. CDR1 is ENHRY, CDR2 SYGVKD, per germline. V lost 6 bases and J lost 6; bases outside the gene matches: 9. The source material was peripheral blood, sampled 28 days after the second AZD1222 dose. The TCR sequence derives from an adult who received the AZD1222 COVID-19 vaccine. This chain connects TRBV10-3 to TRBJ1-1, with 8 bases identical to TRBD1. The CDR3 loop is CAISVDRVFSEAFF. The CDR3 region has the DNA TGTGCCATCAGCGTGGACAGGGTATTTTCTGAAGCTTTCTTT.